The following is a T cell receptor (beta chain) sequence with its context. Antigen specificity is unknown. The data are from a study of long-term antiretroviral therapy in people with HIV. Findings and caveats of the study: The data indicate that diversity increased after ART but remained below transplant donor controls.

With 7 bases removed from V and 7 bases from J, the gap between germline ends came to 20 bases. Germline V lookup: CDR1 LNHDA, CDR2 SQIVND (reference sequence). CDR3 length: 15 residues. Survey-level immunoSEQ v3.0 assays were run. TCRdb's copy holds only in-frame clones and misses some; the assay was immunoSEQ multiplex PCR. The sample has about 23,000 clones, over 75% seen once. The V gene is TRBV19, the J gene TRBJ1-5, with D unclear. The TCR was taken from a middle-aged man with HIV. Sequencing was performed on unsorted PBMCs, taken 0.3 years after starting antiretroviral therapy. The CDR3 DNA sequence: TGTGCCAGTACCACGTCGTTAGAGGAGGGACAGCCCCAGCATTTT. Translated: CASTTSLEEGQPQHF. Using reference TRBV19 and TRBJ1-5 for the parts outside the CDR3, the full variable domain is DGGITQSPKYLFRKEGQNVTLSCEQNLNHDAMYWYRQDPGQGLRLIYYSQIVNDFQKGDIAEGYSVSREKKESFPLTVTSAQKNPTAFYLCASTTSLEEGQPQHFGDGTRLSIL.